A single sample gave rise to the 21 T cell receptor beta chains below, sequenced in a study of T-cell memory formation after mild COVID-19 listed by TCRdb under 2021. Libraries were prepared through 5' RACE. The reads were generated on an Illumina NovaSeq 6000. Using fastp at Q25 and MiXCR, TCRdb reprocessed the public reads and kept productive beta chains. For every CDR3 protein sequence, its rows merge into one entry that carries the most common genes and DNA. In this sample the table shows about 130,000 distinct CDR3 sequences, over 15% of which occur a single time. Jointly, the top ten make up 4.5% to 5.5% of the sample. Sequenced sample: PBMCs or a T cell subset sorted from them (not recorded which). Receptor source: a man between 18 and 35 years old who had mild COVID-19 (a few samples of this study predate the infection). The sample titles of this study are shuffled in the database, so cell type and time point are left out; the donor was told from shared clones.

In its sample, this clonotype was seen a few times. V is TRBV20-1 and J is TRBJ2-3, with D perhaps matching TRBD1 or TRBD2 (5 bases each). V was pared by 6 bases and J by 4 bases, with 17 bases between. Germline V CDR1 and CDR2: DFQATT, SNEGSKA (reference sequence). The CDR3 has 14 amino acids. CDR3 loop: CSARGPKTADTQYF. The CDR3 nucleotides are TGCAGTGCCCGGGGCCCGAAAACTGCAGATACGCAGTATTTT.

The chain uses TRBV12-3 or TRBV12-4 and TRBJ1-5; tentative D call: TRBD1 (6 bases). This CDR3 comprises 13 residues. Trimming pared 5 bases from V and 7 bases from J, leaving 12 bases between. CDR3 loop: CASSLQGRQPQHF. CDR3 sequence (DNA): TGTGCCAGCAGTCTACAGGGACGACAGCCCCAGCATTTT.

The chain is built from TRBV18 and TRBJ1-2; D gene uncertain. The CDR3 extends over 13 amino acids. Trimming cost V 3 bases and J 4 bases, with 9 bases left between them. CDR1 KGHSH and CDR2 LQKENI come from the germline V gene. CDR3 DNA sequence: TGTGCCAGCTCACCGGAATCAGCCTATGGCTACACCTTC. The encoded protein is CASSPESAYGYTF.

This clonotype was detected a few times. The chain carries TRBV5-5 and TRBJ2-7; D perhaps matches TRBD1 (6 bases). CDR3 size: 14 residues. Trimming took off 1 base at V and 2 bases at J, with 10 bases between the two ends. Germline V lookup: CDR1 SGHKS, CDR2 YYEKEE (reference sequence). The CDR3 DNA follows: TGTGCCAGCAGCTTGACAGGGTATGCCTACGAGCAGTACGTC. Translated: CASSLTGYAYEQYV.

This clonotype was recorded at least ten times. CDR3 DNA: TGCGCCAGCAGTGCCGGAGGAGAGACCCAGTACTTC. Translation: CASSAGGETQYF. The V and J genes are TRBV10-2 and TRBJ2-5; D perhaps matches TRBD2 (5 bases). Trimming shortened V by 4 bases and J by 4 bases, and 7 bases separated the two germline ends. The germline V gene encodes CDR1 WSHSY and CDR2 SAAADI. CDR3 size: 12 residues.

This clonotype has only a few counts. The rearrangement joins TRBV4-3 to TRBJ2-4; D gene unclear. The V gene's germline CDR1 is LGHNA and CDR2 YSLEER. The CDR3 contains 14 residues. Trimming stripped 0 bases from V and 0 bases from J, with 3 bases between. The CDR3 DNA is TGCGCCAGCAGCCAAGAACCAGCCAAAAACATTCAGTACTTC. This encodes CASSQEPAKNIQYF.

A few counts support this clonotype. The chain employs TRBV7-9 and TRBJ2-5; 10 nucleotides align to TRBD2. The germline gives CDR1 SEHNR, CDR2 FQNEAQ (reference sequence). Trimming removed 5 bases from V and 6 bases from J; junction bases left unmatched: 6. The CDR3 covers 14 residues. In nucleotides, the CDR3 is TGTGCCAGCAGCCTTCTAGCGGGGGTTAAGACCCAGTACTTC. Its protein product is CASSLLAGVKTQYF.

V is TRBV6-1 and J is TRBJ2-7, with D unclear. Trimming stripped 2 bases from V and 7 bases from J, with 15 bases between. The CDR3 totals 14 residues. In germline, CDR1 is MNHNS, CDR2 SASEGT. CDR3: CASSERLGFWEQYF. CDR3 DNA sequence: TGTGCCAGCAGTGAACGTCTTGGCTTCTGGGAGCAGTACTTC.

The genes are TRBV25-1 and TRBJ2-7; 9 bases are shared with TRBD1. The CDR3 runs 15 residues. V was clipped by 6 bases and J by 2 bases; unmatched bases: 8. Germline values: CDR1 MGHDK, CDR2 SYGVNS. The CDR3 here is CASSVLTGGTYEQYF. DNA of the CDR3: TGTGCCAGCAGCGTCTTGACAGGGGGGACCTACGAGCAGTACTTC.

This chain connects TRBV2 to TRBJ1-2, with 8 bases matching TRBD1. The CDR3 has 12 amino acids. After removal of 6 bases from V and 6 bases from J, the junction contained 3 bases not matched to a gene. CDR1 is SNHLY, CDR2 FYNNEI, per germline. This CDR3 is CASRGTGDGYTF. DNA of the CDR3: TGTGCCAGCAGGGGGACAGGTGATGGCTACACCTTC.

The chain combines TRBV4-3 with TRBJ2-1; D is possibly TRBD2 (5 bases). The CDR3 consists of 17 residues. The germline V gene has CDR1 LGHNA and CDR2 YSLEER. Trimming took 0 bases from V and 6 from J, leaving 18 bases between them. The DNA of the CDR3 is TGCGCCAGCAGCCAAGAAGGACCTTCAAACGAGGGCAATGAGCAGTTCTTC. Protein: CASSQEGPSNEGNEQFF.

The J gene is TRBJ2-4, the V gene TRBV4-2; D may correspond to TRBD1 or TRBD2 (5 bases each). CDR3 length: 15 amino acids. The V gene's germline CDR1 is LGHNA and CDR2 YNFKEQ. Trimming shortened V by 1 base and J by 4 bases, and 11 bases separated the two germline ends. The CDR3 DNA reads TGTGCCAGCAGCCAAGGGGACGGGTTGAAAAACATTCAGTACTTC. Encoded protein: CASSQGDGLKNIQYF.

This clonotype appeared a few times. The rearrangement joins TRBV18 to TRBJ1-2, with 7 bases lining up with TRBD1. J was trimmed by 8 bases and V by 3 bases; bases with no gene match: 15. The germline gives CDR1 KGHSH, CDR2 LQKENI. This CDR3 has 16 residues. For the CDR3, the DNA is TGTGCCAGCTCACCTCGGACAGGACTCACCATTGGGGGCTACACCTTC. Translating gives CASSPRTGLTIGGYTF.

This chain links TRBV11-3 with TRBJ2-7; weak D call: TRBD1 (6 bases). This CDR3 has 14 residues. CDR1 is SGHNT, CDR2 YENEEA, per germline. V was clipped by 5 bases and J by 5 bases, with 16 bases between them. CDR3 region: CASSLRTGRNEQYF. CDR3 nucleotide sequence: TGTGCCAGCAGCCTAAGAACAGGGCGCAACGAGCAGTACTTC.

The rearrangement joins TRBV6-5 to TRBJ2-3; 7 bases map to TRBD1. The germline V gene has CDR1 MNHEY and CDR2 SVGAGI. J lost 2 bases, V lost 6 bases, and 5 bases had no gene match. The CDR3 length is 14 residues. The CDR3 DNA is TGTGCCAGCAGATGGGGACAGAACACAGATACGCAGTATTTT. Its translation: CASRWGQNTDTQYF.

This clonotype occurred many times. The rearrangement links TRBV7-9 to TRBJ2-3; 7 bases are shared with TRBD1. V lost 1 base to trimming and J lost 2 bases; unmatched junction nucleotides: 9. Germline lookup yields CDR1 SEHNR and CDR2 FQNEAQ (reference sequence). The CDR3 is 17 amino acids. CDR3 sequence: CASSLDGTASITDTQYF. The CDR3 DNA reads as TGTGCCAGCAGCTTAGATGGGACAGCTTCTATCACAGATACGCAGTATTTT.

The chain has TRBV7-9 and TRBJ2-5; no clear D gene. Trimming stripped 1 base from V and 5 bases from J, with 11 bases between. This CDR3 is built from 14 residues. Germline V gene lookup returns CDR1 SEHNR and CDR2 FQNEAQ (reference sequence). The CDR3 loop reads CASSLGSPVETQYF. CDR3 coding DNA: TGTGCCAGCAGCTTAGGTAGTCCCGTCGAGACCCAGTACTTC.

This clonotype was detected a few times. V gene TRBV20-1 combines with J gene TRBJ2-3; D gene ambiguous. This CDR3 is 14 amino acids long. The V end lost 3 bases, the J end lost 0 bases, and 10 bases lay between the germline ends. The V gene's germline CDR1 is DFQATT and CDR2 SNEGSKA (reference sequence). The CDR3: CSARVQTSTDTQYF. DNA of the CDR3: TGCAGTGCTAGGGTGCAGACTAGCACAGATACGCAGTATTTT.

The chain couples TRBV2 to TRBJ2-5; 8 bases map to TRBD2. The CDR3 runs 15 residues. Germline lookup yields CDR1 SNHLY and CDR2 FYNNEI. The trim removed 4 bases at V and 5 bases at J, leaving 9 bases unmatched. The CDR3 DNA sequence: TGTGCCAGCAGTGGGGTAGGGACTAGGCAGGAGACCCAGTACTTC. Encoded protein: CASSGVGTRQETQYF. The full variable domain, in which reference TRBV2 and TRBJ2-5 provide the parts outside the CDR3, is EPEVTQTPSHQVTQMGQEVILRCVPISNHLYFYWYRQILGQKVEFLVSFYNNEISEKSEIFDDQFSVERPDGSNFTLKIRSTKLEDSAMYFCASSGVGTRQETQYFGPGTRLLVL.

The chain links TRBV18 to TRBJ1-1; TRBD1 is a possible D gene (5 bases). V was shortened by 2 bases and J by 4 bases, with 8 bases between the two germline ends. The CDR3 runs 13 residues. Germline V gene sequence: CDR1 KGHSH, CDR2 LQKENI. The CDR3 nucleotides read TGTGCCAGCTCACCAACTGGGGGCACTGAAGCTTTCTTT. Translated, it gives CASSPTGGTEAFF.

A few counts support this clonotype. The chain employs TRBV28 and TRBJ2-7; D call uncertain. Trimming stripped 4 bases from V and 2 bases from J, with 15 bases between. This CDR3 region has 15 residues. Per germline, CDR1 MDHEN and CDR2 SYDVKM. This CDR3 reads CASSSPGVSAYEQYV. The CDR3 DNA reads TGTGCCAGCAGTTCCCCTGGGGTTTCGGCCTACGAGCAGTACGTC.